The clone carrying this T cell receptor (beta chain) turned up a few times. Its antigen remains unidentified. The source of the sample is a study of T cells in localized non-small cell lung cancer. General study points: There was higher T cell clonality in uninvolved adjacent lung than in tumor, and it was highest there.

The CDR3 consists of 15 residues. The J segment lost 13 bases and the V segment lost 3 bases, leaving 13 bases of the junction unmatched. Germline assignment: CDR1 MDHEN and CDR2 SYDVKM. The method was immunoSEQ multiplex PCR; TCRdb's version includes in-frame clones alone and lacks a portion of them. Of some 3,300 clones listed, approximately 35% are singletons. The sequencing used lung tumor tissue, collected before any cancer treatment. The receptor's source is a female donor older than 55 with stage I lung adenocarcinoma. The rearrangement joins TRBV28 to TRBJ1-2; 11 bases match TRBD1. DNA of the CDR3: TGTGCCAGCAGTTTCCAGGTCGGGACAGGGGGAGCCGCCACCTTC. Translated, it gives CASSFQVGTGGAATF.